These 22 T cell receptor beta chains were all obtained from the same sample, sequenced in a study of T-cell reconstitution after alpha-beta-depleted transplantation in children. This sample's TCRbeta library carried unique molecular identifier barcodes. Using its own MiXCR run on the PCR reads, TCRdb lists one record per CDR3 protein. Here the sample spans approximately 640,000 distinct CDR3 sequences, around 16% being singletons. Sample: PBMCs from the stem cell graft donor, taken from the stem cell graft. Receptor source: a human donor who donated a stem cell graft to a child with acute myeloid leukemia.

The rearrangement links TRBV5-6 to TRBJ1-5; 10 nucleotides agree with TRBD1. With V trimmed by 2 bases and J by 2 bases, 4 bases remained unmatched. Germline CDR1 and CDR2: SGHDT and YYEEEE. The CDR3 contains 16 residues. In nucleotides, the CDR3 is TGTGCCAGCAGCTTCGGGACAGGGGAAGGCAATCAGCCCCAGCATTTT. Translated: CASSFGTGEGNQPQHF.

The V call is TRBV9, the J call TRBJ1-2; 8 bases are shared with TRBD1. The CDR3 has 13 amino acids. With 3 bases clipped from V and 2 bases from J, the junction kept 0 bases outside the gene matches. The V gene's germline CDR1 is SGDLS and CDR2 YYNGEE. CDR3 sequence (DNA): TGTGCCAGCAGCGGGGACAGGAACTATGGCTACACCTTC. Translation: CASSGDRNYGYTF.

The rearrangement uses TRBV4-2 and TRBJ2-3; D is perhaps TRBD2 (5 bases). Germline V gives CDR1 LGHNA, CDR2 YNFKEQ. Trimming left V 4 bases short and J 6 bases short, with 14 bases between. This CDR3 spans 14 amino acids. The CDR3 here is CASSPGVLGDTQYF. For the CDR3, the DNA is TGTGCCAGCAGCCCCGGGGTTCTGGGCGATACGCAGTATTTT.

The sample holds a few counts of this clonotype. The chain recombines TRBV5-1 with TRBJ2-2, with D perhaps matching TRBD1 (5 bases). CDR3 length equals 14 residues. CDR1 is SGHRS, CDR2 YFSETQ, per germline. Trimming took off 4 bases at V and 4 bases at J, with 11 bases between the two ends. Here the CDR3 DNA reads TGCGCCAGCAGCCGTACCGACAGCACCGGGGAGCTGTTTTTT. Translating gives CASSRTDSTGELFF.

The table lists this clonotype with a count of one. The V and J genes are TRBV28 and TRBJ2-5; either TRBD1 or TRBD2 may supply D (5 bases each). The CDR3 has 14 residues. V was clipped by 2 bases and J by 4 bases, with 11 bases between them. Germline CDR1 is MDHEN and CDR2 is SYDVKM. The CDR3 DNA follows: TGTGCCAGCAGTTTAACCGGGGACCTAGAGACCCAGTACTTC. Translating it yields CASSLTGDLETQYF.

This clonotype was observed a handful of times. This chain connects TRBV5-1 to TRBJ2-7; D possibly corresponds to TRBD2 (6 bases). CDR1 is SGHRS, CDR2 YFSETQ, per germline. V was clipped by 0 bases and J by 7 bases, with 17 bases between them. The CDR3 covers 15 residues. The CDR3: CASSLDGNVGGEQYV. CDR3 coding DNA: TGCGCCAGCAGCTTGGACGGGAACGTCGGAGGGGAGCAGTACGTC.

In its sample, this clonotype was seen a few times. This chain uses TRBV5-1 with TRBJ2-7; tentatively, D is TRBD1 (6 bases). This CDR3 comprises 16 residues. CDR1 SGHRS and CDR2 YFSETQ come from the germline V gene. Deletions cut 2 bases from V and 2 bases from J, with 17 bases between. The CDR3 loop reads CASSFRPGQRTYEQYF. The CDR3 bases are TGCGCCAGCAGCTTTCGTCCCGGACAGCGAACCTACGAGCAGTACTTC.

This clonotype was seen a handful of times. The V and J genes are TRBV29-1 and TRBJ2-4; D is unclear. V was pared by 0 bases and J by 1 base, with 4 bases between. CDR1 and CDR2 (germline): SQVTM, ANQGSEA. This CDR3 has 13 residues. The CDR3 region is CSVEEGAKNIQYF. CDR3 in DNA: TGCAGCGTTGAAGAGGGGGCCAAAAACATTCAGTACTTC.

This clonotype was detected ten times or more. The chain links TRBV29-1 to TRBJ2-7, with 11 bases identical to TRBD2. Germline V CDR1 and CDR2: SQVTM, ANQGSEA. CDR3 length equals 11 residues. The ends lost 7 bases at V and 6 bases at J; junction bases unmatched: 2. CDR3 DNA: TGCAGCGCTCTAGCGGGGGGCGAGCAGTACTTC. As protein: CSALAGGEQYF.

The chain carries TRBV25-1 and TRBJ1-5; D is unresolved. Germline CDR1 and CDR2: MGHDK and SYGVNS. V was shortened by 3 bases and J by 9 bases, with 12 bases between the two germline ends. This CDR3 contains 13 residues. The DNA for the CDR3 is TGTGCCAGCAGTGAGTCCCTCTCGGGGCCCCAGCATTTT. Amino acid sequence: CASSESLSGPQHF. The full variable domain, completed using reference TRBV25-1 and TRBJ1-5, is EADIYQTPRYLVIGTGKKITLECSQTMGHDKMYWYQQDPGMELHLIHYSYGVNSTEKGDLSSESTVSRIRTEHFPLTLESARPSHTSQYLCASSESLSGPQHFGDGTRLSIL.

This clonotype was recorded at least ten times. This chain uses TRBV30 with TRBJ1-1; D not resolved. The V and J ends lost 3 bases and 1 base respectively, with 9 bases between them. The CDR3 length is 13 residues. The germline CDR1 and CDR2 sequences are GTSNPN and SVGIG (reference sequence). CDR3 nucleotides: TGTGCCTGGAGGAAAGGTGAGAACACTGAAGCTTTCTTT. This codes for CAWRKGENTEAFF.

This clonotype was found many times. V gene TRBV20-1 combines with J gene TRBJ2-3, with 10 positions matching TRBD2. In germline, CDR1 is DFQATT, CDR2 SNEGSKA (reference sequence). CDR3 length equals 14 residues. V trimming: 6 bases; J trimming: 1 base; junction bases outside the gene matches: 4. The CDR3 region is CSAFTSGGTDTQYF. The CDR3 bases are TGCAGTGCATTTACTAGCGGGGGCACAGATACGCAGTATTTT.

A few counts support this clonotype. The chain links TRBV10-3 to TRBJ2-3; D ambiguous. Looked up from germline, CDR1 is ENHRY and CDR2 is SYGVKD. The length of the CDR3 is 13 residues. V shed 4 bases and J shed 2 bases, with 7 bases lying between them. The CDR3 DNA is TGTGCCATCAGTGGATCACACACAGATACGCAGTATTTT. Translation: CAISGSHTDTQYF.

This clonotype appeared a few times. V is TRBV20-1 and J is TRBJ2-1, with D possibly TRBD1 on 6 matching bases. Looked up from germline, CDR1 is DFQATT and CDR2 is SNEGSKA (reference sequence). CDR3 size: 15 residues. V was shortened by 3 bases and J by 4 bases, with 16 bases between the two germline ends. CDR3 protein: CSASPPDRMYNEQFF. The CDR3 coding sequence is TGCAGTGCTAGCCCCCCAGACAGGATGTACAATGAGCAGTTCTTC.

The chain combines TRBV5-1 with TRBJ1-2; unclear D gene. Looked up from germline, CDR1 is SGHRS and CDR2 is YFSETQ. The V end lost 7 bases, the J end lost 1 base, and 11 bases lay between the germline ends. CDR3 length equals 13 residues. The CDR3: CASREDGNYGYTF. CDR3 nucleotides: TGCGCCAGCCGGGAGGACGGTAACTATGGCTACACCTTC.

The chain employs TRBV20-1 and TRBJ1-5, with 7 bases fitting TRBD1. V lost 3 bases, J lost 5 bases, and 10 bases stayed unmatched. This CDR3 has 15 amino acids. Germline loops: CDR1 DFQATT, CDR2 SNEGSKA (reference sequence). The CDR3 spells CSASVSRQGYQPQHF. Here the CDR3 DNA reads TGCAGTGCTAGTGTTTCGAGACAGGGCTATCAGCCCCAGCATTTT.

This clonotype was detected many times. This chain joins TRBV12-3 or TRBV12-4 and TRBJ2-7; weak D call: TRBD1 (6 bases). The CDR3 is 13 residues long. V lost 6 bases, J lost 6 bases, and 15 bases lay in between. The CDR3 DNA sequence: TGTGCCAGCAGCCTGGACAGAGAATTCGAGCAGTACTTC. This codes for CASSLDREFEQYF.

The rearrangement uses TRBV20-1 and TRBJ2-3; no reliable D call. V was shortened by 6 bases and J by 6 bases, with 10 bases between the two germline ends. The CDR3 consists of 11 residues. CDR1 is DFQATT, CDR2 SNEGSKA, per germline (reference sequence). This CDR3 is CSAGAPDTQYF. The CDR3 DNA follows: TGCAGTGCCGGCGCCCCGGATACGCAGTATTTT.

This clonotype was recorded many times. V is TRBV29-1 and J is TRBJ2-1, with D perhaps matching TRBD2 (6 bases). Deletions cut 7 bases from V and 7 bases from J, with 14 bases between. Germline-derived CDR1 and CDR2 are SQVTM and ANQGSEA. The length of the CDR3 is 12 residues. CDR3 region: CSGGDFRNEQFF. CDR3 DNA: TGCAGCGGAGGGGACTTCCGGAATGAGCAGTTCTTC.

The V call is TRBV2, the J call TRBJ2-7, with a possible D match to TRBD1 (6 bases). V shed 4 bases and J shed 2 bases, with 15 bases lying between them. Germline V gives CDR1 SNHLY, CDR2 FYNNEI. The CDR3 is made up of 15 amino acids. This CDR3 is CASSVPTDRPYEQYF. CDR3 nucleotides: TGTGCCAGCAGTGTCCCCACAGACAGGCCCTACGAGCAGTACTTC.

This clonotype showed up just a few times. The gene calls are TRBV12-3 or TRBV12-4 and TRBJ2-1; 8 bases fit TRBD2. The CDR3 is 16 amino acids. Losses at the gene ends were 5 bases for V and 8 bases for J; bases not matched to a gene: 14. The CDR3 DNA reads TGTGCCAGCAGTCGTGGACTAGCCTGGAGCCGCGATGAGCAGTTCTTC. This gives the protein CASSRGLAWSRDEQFF.

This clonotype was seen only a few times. CDR3 DNA: TGTGCCAGCAGGGGACATGTTGCCGGGGAGCTGTTTTTT. Its protein product is CASRGHVAGELFF. V is TRBV12-3 or TRBV12-4 and J is TRBJ2-2; D might be TRBD1 (6 bases). V lost 6 bases and J lost 6, with 11 bases in between. CDR3 length: 13 amino acids.